The present T cell receptor (beta chain) was sequenced within a study of T-cell reconstitution after alpha-beta-depleted transplantation in children. Researchers prepared the TCRbeta library using unique molecular identifiers, the study reports. A single record per CDR3 protein comes from TCRdb applying MiXCR to the PCR reads. The data contain roughly 310,000 distinct CDR3 sequences, around 25% of them singletons. The V end was cut by 0 bases, the J end by 8 bases, with 6 bases between. Looked up from germline, CDR1 is SGHRS and CDR2 is YFSETQ. The CDR3 has 12 residues. This clonotype was observed a few times.

The sample here was PBMCs, mostly from graft donor cells, taken 180 days after TCRalphabeta/CD19-depleted stem cell transplant. The chain is built from TRBV5-1 and TRBJ2-1; D is unclear. This TCR was sampled from a male patient between 10 and 17 years old who had a stem cell transplant for acute lymphoblastic leukemia, so the T cells may come from the graft donor. The CDR3: CASSLVLDEQFF. The CDR3 coding sequence is TGCGCCAGCAGCTTGGTTTTGGATGAGCAGTTCTTC.